The clone carrying this T cell receptor (beta chain) was recorded at least ten times. The antigen remains undetermined. For TCR beta, libraries came from iRepertoire HTBI primers and Arm-PCR of CDR3 regions. TCRdb fed the multiplex PCR reads into MiXCR, producing one record per CDR3 protein. The table records 400,000 to 450,000 distinct CDR3 sequences, roughly 15% of them present only once. The sample's time point: newly diagnosed GD, antithyroid drugs for less than 3 months. Extracted RNA from PBMCs served as the source of the TCR library. The record originates from a study of regulatory T cells in long-lasting Graves disease. The wider study: For a period under 3 months, newly diagnosed Graves' patients had taken antithyroid drugs.

Study outcomes and limitations: Favored usage of TRBV28, TRBJ1-2 and TRBJ2-5 was recorded in persistent disease. It was possible that the small sample size reduced accuracy.

Germline V gives CDR1 SGHTA, CDR2 FQGNSA. Trimming left V 3 bases short and J 6 bases short, with 21 bases between. This CDR3 contains 16 residues. The sample was also reused in another study, on T cells in Graves' hyperthyroidism and ophthalmopathy.

The TCR was taken from a woman aged 25 to 39 with Graves disease. The sample was peripheral blood mononuclear cells (PBMCs), taken at new diagnosis, from a patient treated with antithyroid drugs. The chain couples TRBV7-2 to TRBJ2-7; D is perhaps TRBD1 (6 bases). CDR3 nucleotides: TGTGCCAGCAGCTTCAACAGGGAAGGGGTAGAGCTCGAGCAGTACTTC. This translates into CASSFNREGVELEQYF.